This T cell receptor (beta chain) was sequenced for a study of CD8+ T cells in alopecia areata. Study findings and constraints: Across lesional scalp, and particularly alopecia totalis/universalis, clonality surpassed that of normal scalp.

The CDR3 loop spans 14 amino acids. Trimming removed 0 bases from V and 1 base from J, with 6 bases in between. The germline gives CDR1 SGHDN, CDR2 FVKESK. It was cDNA, reverse transcribed from extracted RNA, that served as the sequencing template. The protocol was immunoSEQ multiplex PCR, while the TCRdb copy is restricted to in-frame clones and leaves out a portion. The table lists roughly 120,000 clones, around two fifths of them singletons. Patients with alopecia areata provided lesional scalp punch biopsies as well as peripheral blood. Sorting of CD4+ and CD8+ T cells was performed on PBMCs. Comment on this clone: Its antigen is undetermined.

This sequence was found in a human donor with alopecia areata. Sequenced: CD4+ T cells sorted from blood. V usage is TRBV14 and J usage is TRBJ1-1, with no clear D. DNA for the CDR3: TGTGCCAGCAGCCAAGAAACCCAGAACACTGAAGCTTTCTTT. Translated: CASSQETQNTEAFF.